This record covers a single T cell receptor beta chain. The protocol was immunoSEQ multiplex PCR, while the TCRdb copy is restricted to in-frame clones and leaves out a portion. The sample consists of some 670,000 clones, 85% to 90% of them appearing once. The CDR3 runs to 14 residues. The germline V gene encodes CDR1 ENHRY and CDR2 SYGVKD. V was shortened by 3 bases and J by 4 bases, with 12 bases between the two germline ends. These data originate in a study of blood T cell repertoires in COVID-19. The TCR sequence derives from a woman in her late teens or twenties with acute or convalescent COVID-19. This chain links TRBV10-3 with TRBJ1-1; a weak D match, TRBD1 (6 bases). Sequenced material: peripheral blood. The CDR3: CAISDQTGSTEAFF. The CDR3 nucleotides are TGTGCCATCAGTGATCAGACAGGAAGCACTGAAGCTTTCTTT.